Following are 20 T cell receptor beta chains from one sample sequenced in a study of blood T cell repertoires in COVID-19. Clones were read by immunoSEQ multiplex PCR, and TCRdb kept only the in-frame ones, dropping some. This sample carries over 250,000 clones, about 87% of them seen once, and the ten largest clones take 10%. Sequencing was performed on peripheral blood. These receptors were collected from a woman in her 70s with COVID-19, enrolled during active disease.

The CDR3 DNA sequence: TGTGCCAGCAGCCTCCGGGACAGGATCACAGATACGCAGTATTTT. It translates to CASSLRDRITDTQYF. The chain links TRBV11-1 to TRBJ2-3, with TRBD1 matching over 8 bases. Germline assignment: CDR1 SGHAT and CDR2 FQDESV (reference sequence). V gave up 5 bases and J gave up 2 bases; unmatched junction bases: 6. The CDR3 contains 15 residues.

This chain uses TRBV20-1 with TRBJ2-4; 9 nucleotides match TRBD1. Germline CDR1 and CDR2: DFQATT and SNEGSKA (reference sequence). V shed 6 bases and J 7 bases; nucleotides not matched to a gene: 1. This CDR3 has 11 amino acids. CDR3 nucleotides: TGCAGTGCGACAGGGGGGAACATTCAGTACTTC. It yields the protein CSATGGNIQYF.

The chain carries TRBV19 and TRBJ1-5; TRBD1 might be the D (6 bases). The CDR3 is made up of 14 amino acids. Trimming removed 5 bases from V and 3 bases from J, with 11 bases in between. Germline lookup yields CDR1 LNHDA and CDR2 SQIVND (reference sequence). For the CDR3, the DNA is TGTGCCAGTAGTTTCAGGGGTTTCAATCAGCCCCAGCATTTT. Translating it yields CASSFRGFNQPQHF.

The chain employs TRBV28 and TRBJ1-6; D is undetermined. The length of the CDR3 is 20 residues. V lost 5 bases, J lost 0 bases, and 23 bases lay in between. Looked up from germline, CDR1 is MDHEN and CDR2 is SYDVKM. The CDR3 region has the DNA TGTGCCAGCAGTCCGGCAAGCCCATTGTTTTCTAGCTCCTATAATTCACCCCTCCACTTT. It is translated as CASSPASPLFSSSYNSPLHF. The full variable domain, in which reference TRBV28 and TRBJ1-6 provide the parts outside the CDR3, is DVKVTQSSRYLVKRTGEKVFLECVQDMDHENMFWYRQDPGLGLRLIYFSYDVKMKEKGDIPEGYSVSREKKERFSLILESASTNQTSMYLCASSPASPLFSSSYNSPLHFGNGTRLTVT.

V is TRBV29-1 and J is TRBJ2-7; 9 positions match TRBD1. The junction had 14 bases not matched to a gene; V was cut back by 4 bases and J by 4 bases. The CDR3 contains 16 residues. CDR1 is SQVTM, CDR2 ANQGSEA, per germline. CDR3 loop: CSVALYRGPRGYEQYF. For the CDR3, the DNA is TGCAGCGTTGCGTTATACAGGGGGCCCCGGGGGTACGAGCAGTACTTC.

This chain links TRBV19 with TRBJ1-5; 10 nucleotides match TRBD1. This CDR3 has 15 amino acids. The germline V gene has CDR1 LNHDA and CDR2 SQIVND (reference sequence). V lost 4 bases and J lost 5; bases outside the gene matches: 5. The CDR3 DNA is TGTGCCAGTAGTACGACCGGGACAGGGGATCAGCCCCAGCATTTT. This gives the protein CASSTTGTGDQPQHF.

The chain carries TRBV11-2 and TRBJ1-6; no clear D gene. Trimming took 5 bases from V and 14 from J, leaving 10 bases between them. CDR1 and CDR2 from the germline V gene are SGHAT and FQNNGV. The CDR3 contains 11 residues. The CDR3 DNA reads as TGTGCCAGCAGCGAGATCCTCACCCTCCACTTT. Protein: CASSEILTLHF.

The rearrangement joins TRBV18 to TRBJ1-5; TRBD1 aligns across 7 bases. Losses at the gene ends were 1 base for V and 5 bases for J; bases not matched to a gene: 5. CDR3 length equals 15 residues. Germline CDR1 KGHSH, CDR2 LQKENI. In nucleotides, the CDR3 is TGTGCCAGCTCACCACAGGGGGCTGCGGATCAGCCCCAGCATTTT. It encodes CASSPQGAADQPQHF.

The chain recombines TRBV3-1 (or the pseudogene TRBV3-2) with TRBJ2-2; the D gene is possibly TRBD1 (7 bases). Germline CDR1 reads LGHDT; CDR2 reads YNNKEL (reference sequence). V lost 4 bases and J 6 bases, leaving 12 bases between the germline ends. This CDR3 is 14 amino acids long. CDR3 DNA: TGTGCCAGCAGCCGCCAGGGGGGTCCCGGGGAGCTGTTTTTT. It codes for CASSRQGGPGELFF.

V is TRBV7-9 and J is TRBJ2-2; D not resolved. The V gene lost 1 base and the J gene lost 2 bases, with 5 bases spanning the gap. The CDR3 sequence is 14 residues long. In germline, CDR1 is SEHNR, CDR2 FQNEAQ (reference sequence). The CDR3: CASSLGLNTGELFF. The CDR3 DNA reads TGTGCCAGCAGCTTAGGTCTTAACACCGGGGAGCTGTTTTTT.

This clone was seen just once. The chain links TRBV7-2 to TRBJ2-4; 9 nucleotides align to TRBD2. The V gene end was trimmed by 5 bases and the J gene end by 6 bases; junction bases not matched to a gene: 11. Germline V lookup: CDR1 SGHTA, CDR2 FQGNSA. This CDR3 has 16 residues. The CDR3 here is CASSPRLAAMGNIQYF. DNA for the CDR3: TGTGCCAGCAGCCCGAGACTAGCGGCAATGGGAAACATTCAGTACTTC.

The rearrangement links TRBV7-9 to TRBJ2-3; D is uncertain. V lost 4 bases and J lost 4, with 9 bases in between. Germline loops: CDR1 SEHNR, CDR2 FQNEAQ (reference sequence). The length of the CDR3 is 13 residues. DNA of the CDR3: TGTGCCAGCAGCTCCACTTCGTCAGATACGCAGTATTTT. Encoded protein: CASSSTSSDTQYF.

This chain joins TRBV9 and TRBJ2-3, with TRBD2 matching 12 bases. CDR3 length: 15 amino acids. Germline V gene sequence: CDR1 SGDLS, CDR2 YYNGEE. After removal of 2 bases from V and 5 bases from J, the junction contained 3 bases not matched to a gene. In DNA form, the CDR3 reads TGTGCCAGCAGCGTGACTAGCGGGAGCCAAGATACGCAGTATTTT. Residues: CASSVTSGSQDTQYF.

This chain connects TRBV25-1 to TRBJ2-2; 12 bases align to TRBD2. Trimming took 4 bases from V and 5 from J; bases not matched to a gene: 5. Germline V gives CDR1 MGHDK, CDR2 SYGVNS. CDR3 length: 16 residues. In DNA, the CDR3 is TGTGCCAGCAGTGTAACCGGGACTAGCGGGACCGGGGAGCTGTTTTTT. It is translated as CASSVTGTSGTGELFF.

The chain carries TRBV2 and TRBJ2-5; D may be TRBD1 (6 bases). Germline V gives CDR1 SNHLY, CDR2 FYNNEI. With 6 bases removed from V and 5 bases from J, the gap between germline ends came to 19 bases. The CDR3 length is 15 residues. CDR3 nucleotide sequence: TGTGCCAGCAGCTGGTTTGACAGGTTAGGGGAGACCCAGTACTTC. The encoded protein is CASSWFDRLGETQYF.

This clone has just a few counts. The gene calls are TRBV7-9 and TRBJ2-4; 7 bases map to TRBD2. Trimming removed 0 bases from V and 0 bases from J; junction bases left unmatched: 8. Germline V gene data show CDR1 as SEHNR and CDR2 as FQNEAQ (reference sequence). The CDR3 extends over 18 amino acids. This CDR3 is CASSLAGGSGLAKNIQYF. CDR3 sequence (DNA): TGTGCCAGCAGCTTAGCGGGGGGGAGTGGACTAGCCAAAAACATTCAGTACTTC.

The chain recombines TRBV28 with TRBJ1-2; weak D call: TRBD1 (6 bases). The germline V gene encodes CDR1 MDHEN and CDR2 SYDVKM. The ends were cut back, 5 bases at V and 7 bases at J, with 11 bases in the middle. The CDR3 totals 12 residues. The CDR3, as DNA: TGTGCCAGCAGTACACAGGGAACTGGCTACACCTTC. Encoded protein: CASSTQGTGYTF.

The chain has TRBV27 and TRBJ1-4, with TRBD1 matching over 9 bases. J lost 7 bases, V lost 9 bases, and 6 bases had no gene match. The CDR3 spans 13 residues. Per germline, CDR1 MNHEY and CDR2 SMNVEV (reference sequence). CDR3 region: CASKTGGREKLFF. CDR3 DNA: TGTGCCAGTAAGACAGGGGGTCGTGAAAAACTGTTTTTT.

V usage is TRBV28 and J usage is TRBJ2-7, with 10 positions matching TRBD2. Looked up from germline, CDR1 is MDHEN and CDR2 is SYDVKM. V was pared by 4 bases and J by 4 bases, with 4 bases of the junction left unmatched. The CDR3 covers 14 residues. CDR3 nucleotide sequence: TGTGCCAGCAGTTCTCCGGGACTAGCGTACGAGCAGTACTTC. It codes for CASSSPGLAYEQYF.

The chain recombines TRBV7-3 with TRBJ2-5; TRBD1 agrees at 8 bases. The CDR3 extends over 15 amino acids. Trimming removed 5 bases from V and 1 base from J; junction bases left unmatched: 6. The germline CDR1 and CDR2 sequences are SGHTA and FQGTGA. The CDR3 region is CASSPTGVPQETQYF. The CDR3, as DNA: TGTGCCAGCAGCCCGACAGGGGTTCCCCAAGAGACCCAGTACTTC.